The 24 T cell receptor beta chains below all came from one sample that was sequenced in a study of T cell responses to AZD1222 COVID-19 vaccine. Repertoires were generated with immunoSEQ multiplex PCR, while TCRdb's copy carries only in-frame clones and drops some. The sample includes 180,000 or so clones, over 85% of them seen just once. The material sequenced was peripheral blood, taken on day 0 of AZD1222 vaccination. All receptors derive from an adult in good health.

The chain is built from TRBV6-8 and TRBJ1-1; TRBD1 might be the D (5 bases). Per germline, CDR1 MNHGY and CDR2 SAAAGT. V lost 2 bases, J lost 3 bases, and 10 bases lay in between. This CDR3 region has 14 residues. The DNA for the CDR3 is TGTGCCAGCAGTTACGGGGTAGGGGACACTGAAGCTTTCTTT. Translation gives CASSYGVGDTEAFF.

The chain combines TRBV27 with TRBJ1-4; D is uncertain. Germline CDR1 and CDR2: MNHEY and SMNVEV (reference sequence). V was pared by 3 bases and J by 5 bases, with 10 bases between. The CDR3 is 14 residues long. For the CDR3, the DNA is TGTGCCAGCAGTTTGGGCAGTACGAATGAAAAACTGTTTTTT. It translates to CASSLGSTNEKLFF. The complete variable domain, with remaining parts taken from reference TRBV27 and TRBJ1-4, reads EAQVTQNPRYLITVTGKKLTVTCSQNMNHEYMSWYRQDPGLGLRQIYYSMNVEVTDKGDVPEGYKVSRKEKRNFPLILESPSPNQTSLYFCASSLGSTNEKLFFGSGTQLSVL.

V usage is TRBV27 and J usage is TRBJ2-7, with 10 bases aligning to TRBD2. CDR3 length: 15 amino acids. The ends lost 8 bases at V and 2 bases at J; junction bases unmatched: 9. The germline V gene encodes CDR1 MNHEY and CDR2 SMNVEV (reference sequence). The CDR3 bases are TGTGCCAGCCAATTCACTAGCGGGACTACCTACGAGCAGTACTTC. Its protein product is CASQFTSGTTYEQYF.

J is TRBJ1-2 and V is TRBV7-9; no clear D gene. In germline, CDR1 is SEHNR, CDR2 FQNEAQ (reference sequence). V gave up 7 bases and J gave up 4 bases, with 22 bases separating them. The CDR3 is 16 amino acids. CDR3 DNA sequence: TGTGCCAGCACCGGTTATGTTGAGGGAAAGGGCTATGGCTACACCTTC. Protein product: CASTGYVEGKGYGYTF.

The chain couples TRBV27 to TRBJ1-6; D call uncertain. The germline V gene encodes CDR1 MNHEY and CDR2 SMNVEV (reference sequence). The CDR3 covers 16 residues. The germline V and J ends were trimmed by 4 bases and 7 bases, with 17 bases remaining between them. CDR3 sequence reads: CASSSVWAGLNSPLHF. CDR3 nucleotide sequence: TGTGCCAGCAGTTCCGTGTGGGCAGGCCTCAATTCACCCCTCCACTTT.

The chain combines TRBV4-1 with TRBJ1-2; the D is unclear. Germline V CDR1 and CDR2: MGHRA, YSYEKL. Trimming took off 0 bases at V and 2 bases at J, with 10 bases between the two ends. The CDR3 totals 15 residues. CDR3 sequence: CASSQEGQANYGYTF. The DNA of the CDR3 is TGCGCCAGCAGCCAAGAAGGGCAGGCAAACTATGGCTACACCTTC.

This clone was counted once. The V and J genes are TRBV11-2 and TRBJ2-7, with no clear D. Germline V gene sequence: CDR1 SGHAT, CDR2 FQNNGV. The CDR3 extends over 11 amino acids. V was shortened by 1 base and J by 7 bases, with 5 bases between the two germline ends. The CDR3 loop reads CASSLGREQYF. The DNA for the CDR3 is TGTGCCAGCAGCTTAGGGCGGGAGCAGTACTTC.

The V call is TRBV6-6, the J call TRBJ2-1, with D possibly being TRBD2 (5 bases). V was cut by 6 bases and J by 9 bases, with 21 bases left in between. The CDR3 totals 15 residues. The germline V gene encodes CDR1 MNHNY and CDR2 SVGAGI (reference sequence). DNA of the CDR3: TGTGCCAGCAGCCGATCCGACTCGGCTCGGGGTGAGCAGTTCTTC. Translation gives CASSRSDSARGEQFF.

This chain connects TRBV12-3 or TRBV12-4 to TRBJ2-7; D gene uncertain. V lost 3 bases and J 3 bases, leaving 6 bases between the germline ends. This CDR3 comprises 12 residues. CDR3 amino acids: CASSLLYYEQYF. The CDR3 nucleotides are TGTGCCAGCAGTTTGCTTTACTACGAGCAGTACTTC.

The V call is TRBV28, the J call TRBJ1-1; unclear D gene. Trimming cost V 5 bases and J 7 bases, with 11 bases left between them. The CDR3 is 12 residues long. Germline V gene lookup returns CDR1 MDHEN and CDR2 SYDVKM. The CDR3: CASSPKADEAFF. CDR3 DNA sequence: TGTGCCAGCAGTCCAAAGGCGGATGAAGCTTTCTTT.

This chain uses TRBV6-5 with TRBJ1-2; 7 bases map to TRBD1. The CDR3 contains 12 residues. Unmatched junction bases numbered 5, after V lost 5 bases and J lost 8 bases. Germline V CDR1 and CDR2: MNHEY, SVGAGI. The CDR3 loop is CASSPAGQGYTF. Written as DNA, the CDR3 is TGTGCCAGCAGTCCGGCGGGACAGGGCTACACCTTC.

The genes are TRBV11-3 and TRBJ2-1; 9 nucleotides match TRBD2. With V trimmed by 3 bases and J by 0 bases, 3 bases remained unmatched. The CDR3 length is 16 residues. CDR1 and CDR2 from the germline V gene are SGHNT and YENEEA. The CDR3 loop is CASSFTSGLSYNEQFF. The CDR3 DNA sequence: TGTGCCAGCAGCTTTACTAGCGGGCTCTCCTACAATGAGCAGTTCTTC.

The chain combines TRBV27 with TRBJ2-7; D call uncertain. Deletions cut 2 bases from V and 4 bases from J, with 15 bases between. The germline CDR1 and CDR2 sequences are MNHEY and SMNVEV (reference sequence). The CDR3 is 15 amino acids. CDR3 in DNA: TGTGCCAGCAGTTTAGACCCGCGTGGGGTTTACGAGCAGTACTTC. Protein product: CASSLDPRGVYEQYF.

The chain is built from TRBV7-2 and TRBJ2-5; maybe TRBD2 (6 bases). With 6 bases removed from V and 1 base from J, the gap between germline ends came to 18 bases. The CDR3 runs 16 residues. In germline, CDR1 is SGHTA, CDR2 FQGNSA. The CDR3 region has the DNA TGTGCCAGCAGACGAGGATGGGGGACTTCCCAAGAGACCCAGTACTTC. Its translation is CASRRGWGTSQETQYF.

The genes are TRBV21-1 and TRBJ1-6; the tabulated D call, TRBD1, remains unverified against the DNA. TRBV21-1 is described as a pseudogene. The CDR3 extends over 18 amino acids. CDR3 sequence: CASSRGQGAGSYNSPLHF. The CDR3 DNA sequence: TGTGCCAGCAGCAGAGGACAGGGGGCGGGCTCCTATAATTCACCCCTCCACTTT.

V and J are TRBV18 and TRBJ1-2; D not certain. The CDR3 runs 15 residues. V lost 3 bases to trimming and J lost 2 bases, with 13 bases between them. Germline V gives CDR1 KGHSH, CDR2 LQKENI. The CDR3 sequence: CASSPNELINYGYTF. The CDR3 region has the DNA TGTGCCAGCTCACCTAACGAACTTATAAACTATGGCTACACCTTC.

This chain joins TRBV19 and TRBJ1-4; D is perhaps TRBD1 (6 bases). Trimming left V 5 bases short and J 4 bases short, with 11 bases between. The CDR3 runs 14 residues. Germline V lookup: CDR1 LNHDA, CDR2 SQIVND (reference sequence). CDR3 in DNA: TGTGCCAGTAGTTTTGGGGGCCTTAATGAAAAACTGTTTTTT. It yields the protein CASSFGGLNEKLFF.

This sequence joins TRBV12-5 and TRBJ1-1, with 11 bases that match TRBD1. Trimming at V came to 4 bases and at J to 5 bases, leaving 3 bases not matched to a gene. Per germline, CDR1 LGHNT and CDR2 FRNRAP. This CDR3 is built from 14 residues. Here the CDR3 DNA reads TGTGCTAGTGGTTCCGGGACAGGGGGAACTGAAGCTTTCTTT. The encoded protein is CASGSGTGGTEAFF.

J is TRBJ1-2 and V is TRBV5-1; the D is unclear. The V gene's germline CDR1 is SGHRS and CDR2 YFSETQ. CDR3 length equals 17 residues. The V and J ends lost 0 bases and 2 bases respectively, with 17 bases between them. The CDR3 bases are TGCGCCAGCAGCTTGGACAGTGGAGTCAGGATAAACTATGGCTACACCTTC. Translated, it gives CASSLDSGVRINYGYTF.

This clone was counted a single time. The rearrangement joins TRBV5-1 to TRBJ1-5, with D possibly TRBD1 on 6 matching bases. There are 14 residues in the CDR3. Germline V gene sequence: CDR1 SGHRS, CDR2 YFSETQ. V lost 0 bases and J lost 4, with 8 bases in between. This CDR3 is CASSLGQENQPQHF. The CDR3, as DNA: TGCGCCAGCAGCTTGGGACAGGAGAATCAGCCCCAGCATTTT.

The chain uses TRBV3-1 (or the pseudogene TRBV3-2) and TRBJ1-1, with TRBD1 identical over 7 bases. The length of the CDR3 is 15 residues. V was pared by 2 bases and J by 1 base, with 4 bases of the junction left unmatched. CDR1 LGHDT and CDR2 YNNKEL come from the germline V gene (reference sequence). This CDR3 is CASSQSQGRNTEAFF. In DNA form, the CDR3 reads TGTGCCAGCAGCCAATCACAGGGGCGGAACACTGAAGCTTTCTTT.

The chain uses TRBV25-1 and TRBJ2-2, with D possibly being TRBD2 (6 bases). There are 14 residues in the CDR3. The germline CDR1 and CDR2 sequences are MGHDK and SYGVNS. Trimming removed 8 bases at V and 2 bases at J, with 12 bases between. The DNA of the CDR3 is TGTGCCAGCGGCGGGGATTTAAACACCGGGGAGCTGTTTTTT. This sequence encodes CASGGDLNTGELFF.

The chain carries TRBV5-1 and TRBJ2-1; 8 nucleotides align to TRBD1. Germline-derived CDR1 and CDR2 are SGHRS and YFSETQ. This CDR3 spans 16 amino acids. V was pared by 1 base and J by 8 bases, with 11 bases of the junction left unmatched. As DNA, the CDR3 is TGCGCCAGCAGCTTGTTCTCCGGACAGGGAAGGGATGAGCAGTTCTTC. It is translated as CASSLFSGQGRDEQFF.

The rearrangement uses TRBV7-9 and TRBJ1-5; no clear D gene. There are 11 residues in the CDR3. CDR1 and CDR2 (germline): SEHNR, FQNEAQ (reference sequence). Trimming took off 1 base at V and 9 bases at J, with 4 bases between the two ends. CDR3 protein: CASSLEGPQHF. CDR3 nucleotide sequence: TGTGCCAGCAGCTTAGAGGGGCCCCAGCATTTT.